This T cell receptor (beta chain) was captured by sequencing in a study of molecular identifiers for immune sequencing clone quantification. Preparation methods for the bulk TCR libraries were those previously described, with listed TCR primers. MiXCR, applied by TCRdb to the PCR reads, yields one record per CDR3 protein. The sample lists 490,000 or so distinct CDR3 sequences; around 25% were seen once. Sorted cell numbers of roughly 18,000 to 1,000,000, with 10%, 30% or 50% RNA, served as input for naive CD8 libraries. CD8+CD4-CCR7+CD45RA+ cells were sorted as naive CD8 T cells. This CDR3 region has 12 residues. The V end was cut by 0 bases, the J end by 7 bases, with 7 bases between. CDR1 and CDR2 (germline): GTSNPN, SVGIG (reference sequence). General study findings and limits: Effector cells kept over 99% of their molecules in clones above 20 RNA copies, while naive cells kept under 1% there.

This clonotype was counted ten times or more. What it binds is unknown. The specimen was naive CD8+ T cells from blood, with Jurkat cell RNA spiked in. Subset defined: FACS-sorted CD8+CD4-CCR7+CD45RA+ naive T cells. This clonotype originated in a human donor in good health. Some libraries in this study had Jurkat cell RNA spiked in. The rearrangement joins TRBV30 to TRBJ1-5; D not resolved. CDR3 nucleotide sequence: TGTGCCTGGAGTGTACGGGCCCAGCCCCAGCATTTT. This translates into CAWSVRAQPQHF.